The 17 T cell receptor beta chains below all came from one sample that was sequenced in a study of T cells after somatic rescue of genetic block (dated by TCRdb to the early 2020s). Library method: the immunoSEQ multiplex PCR assay. Sourced from immuneACCESS, this table was stored by TCRdb with only in-frame sequences that have V and J called. A share of the clones is absent; for the studies checked, an unresolved V gene accounts for under half, and the remainder has no known explanation. Present in this sample are tens of thousands of clones, 80% to 90% of which were seen just once. 1.5% to 2% of the sample comes from the top ten. Sequenced input: peripheral blood mononuclear cells (PBMCs). The receptor source for this set is a young woman.

The chain joins TRBV29-1 to TRBJ2-4; 10 nucleotides line up with TRBD2. There are 12 residues in the CDR3. V gave up 4 bases and J gave up 12 bases; unmatched junction bases: 6. The V gene's germline CDR1 is SQVTM and CDR2 ANQGSEA. For the CDR3, the DNA is TGCAGCGTTGTACTAGCGGGATTCAATCAGTACTTC. It translates to CSVVLAGFNQYF.

This clone was seen a single time. The J gene is TRBJ1-1, the V gene TRBV7-9; unclear D gene. CDR1 is SEHNR, CDR2 FQNEAQ, per germline (reference sequence). Deletions cut 4 bases from V and 1 base from J, with 10 bases between. The CDR3 extends over 14 amino acids. The CDR3 reads CASSSRKENTEAFF. As DNA, the CDR3 is TGTGCCAGCAGCTCGAGGAAAGAGAACACTGAAGCTTTCTTT.

The chain has TRBV7-9 and TRBJ1-4; D is possibly TRBD1 (6 bases). Germline lookup yields CDR1 SEHNR and CDR2 FQNEAQ (reference sequence). The V end was cut by 5 bases, the J end by 6 bases, with 19 bases between. The length of the CDR3 is 16 residues. The DNA for the CDR3 is TGTGCCAGCAGCCCCGGGACAACTATGAATGATGAAAAACTGTTTTTT. Translated: CASSPGTTMNDEKLFF.

The gene calls are TRBV7-9 and TRBJ1-5; TRBD1 is a possible D gene (6 bases). V dropped 1 base and J dropped 3 bases, with 10 bases sitting between them. Germline CDR1 is SEHNR and CDR2 is FQNEAQ (reference sequence). The CDR3 has 15 amino acids. This CDR3 reads CASSLGQADNQPQHF. In DNA, the CDR3 is TGTGCCAGCAGCTTAGGACAGGCGGACAATCAGCCCCAGCATTTT. The whole variable domain, remainder taken from reference TRBV7-9 and TRBJ1-5, is DTGVSQNPRHKITKRGQNVTFRCDPISEHNRLYWYRQTLGQGPEFLTYFQNEAQLEKSRLLSDRFSAERPKGSFSTLEIQRTEQGDSAMYLCASSLGQADNQPQHFGDGTRLSIL.

This chain links TRBV5-4 with TRBJ2-7; D is uncertain. The germline V and J ends were trimmed by 2 bases and 6 bases, with 12 bases remaining between them. The CDR3 consists of 13 residues. Germline loops: CDR1 SGHNT, CDR2 YYREEE (reference sequence). CDR3 coding DNA: TGTGCCAGCAGCTTCGGCAGTGGGTCCGAGCAGTACTTC. Protein: CASSFGSGSEQYF.

V usage is TRBV14 and J usage is TRBJ2-1; 11 nucleotides align to TRBD2. CDR3 length: 16 amino acids. From germline, CDR1 is SGHDN and CDR2 FVKESK. V shed 0 bases, J shed 8 bases, and the junction held 6 bases outside the gene matches. CDR3 in amino acids: CASSQELAGVKDEQFF. CDR3 DNA sequence: TGTGCCAGCAGCCAAGAACTAGCGGGAGTTAAGGATGAGCAGTTCTTC.

The chain carries TRBV4-2 and TRBJ2-7; D is tentatively TRBD1 or TRBD2 (5 bases each). There are 13 residues in the CDR3. Germline-derived CDR1 and CDR2 are LGHNA and YNFKEQ. Trimming left V 1 base short and J 6 bases short, with 10 bases between. The CDR3 DNA reads as TGTGCCAGCAGCCAAGCAGGGACGGGCGAGCAGTACTTC. It specifies CASSQAGTGEQYF.

The rearrangement links TRBV20-1 to TRBJ1-2, with no clear D. The CDR3 is 10 residues long. Germline V gives CDR1 DFQATT, CDR2 SNEGSKA (reference sequence). Trimming cost V 3 bases and J 4 bases, with 3 bases left between them. DNA of the CDR3: TGCAGTGCTAGCAGCTATGGCTACACCTTC. Its translation: CSASSYGYTF.

This rearrangement joins TRBV2 to TRBJ2-1; perhaps TRBD2 as D (6 bases). Trimming removed 6 bases at V and 1 base at J, with 13 bases between. The CDR3 totals 15 residues. CDR1 is SNHLY, CDR2 FYNNEI, per germline. The CDR3 is CASSGSGRSYNEQFF. DNA for the CDR3: TGTGCCAGCAGCGGGAGCGGGCGGTCCTACAATGAGCAGTTCTTC.

The chain joins TRBV21-1 to TRBJ2-7; the D segment call TRBD2 is taken from the table without a DNA check. TRBV21-1 is termed a pseudogene. The CDR3 covers 15 residues. The CDR3 region has the DNA TGTGCCAGCAGCAGACACCGGGACTTATACTACGAGCAGTACTTC. Translating it yields CASSRHRDLYYEQYF.

The chain employs TRBV28 and TRBJ1-2; TRBD1 matches at 10 bases. From germline, CDR1 is MDHEN and CDR2 SYDVKM. This CDR3 contains 14 residues. V was clipped by 4 bases and J by 4 bases; unmatched bases: 3. The CDR3 reads CASSWGQGFYGYTF. Here the CDR3 DNA reads TGTGCCAGCAGTTGGGGACAGGGGTTCTATGGCTACACCTTC.

This clone has more than one count but fewer than ten. V is TRBV28 and J is TRBJ1-2, with unresolved D. Trimming took off 2 bases at V and 0 bases at J, with 7 bases between the two ends. Germline V CDR1 and CDR2: MDHEN, SYDVKM. The CDR3 totals 14 residues. The CDR3 nucleotides read TGTGCCAGCAGTTTAGGGGTTGCTAACTATGGCTACACCTTC. Translated, it gives CASSLGVANYGYTF.

In its sample, this clone was seen once. The chain employs TRBV28 and TRBJ1-1; D is uncertain. Germline CDR1 reads MDHEN; CDR2 reads SYDVKM. The CDR3 is 13 amino acids. Trimming left V 7 bases short and J 4 bases short, with 13 bases between. The CDR3 bases are TGTGCCAGCAAAGGGCCGGGAATCACTGAAGCTTTCTTT. Translating gives CASKGPGITEAFF.

The rearrangement links TRBV6-6 to TRBJ2-7; D is ambiguous. V lost 6 bases to trimming and J lost 3 bases, with 18 bases between them. Germline V gene sequence: CDR1 MNHNY, CDR2 SVGAGI (reference sequence). The CDR3 totals 15 residues. The CDR3 sequence is CASRPGPQVIYEQYF. In DNA, the CDR3 is TGTGCCAGCAGGCCGGGCCCGCAGGTCATCTACGAGCAGTACTTC.

The J gene is TRBJ2-2, the V gene TRBV6-1, with 8 bases that match TRBD2. Trimming removed 2 bases from V and 0 bases from J; junction bases left unmatched: 11. Germline lookup yields CDR1 MNHNS and CDR2 SASEGT. The length of the CDR3 is 19 residues. The CDR3 DNA sequence: TGTGCCAGCAGTGAAATAACTAGCGGAAGGAGAACGAACACCGGGGAGCTGTTTTTT. This gives the protein CASSEITSGRRTNTGELFF.

This clone was seen a single time. The chain employs TRBV11-2 and TRBJ1-2; no clear D gene. Between the trimmed V and J ends, which lost 7 bases and 5 bases, there was a span of 17 bases. The CDR3 sequence is 14 residues long. CDR1 is SGHAT and CDR2 is FQNNGV in the germline V gene. The CDR3 DNA reads TGTGCCAGCAATGCGATGGGCCAGATTTATGGCTACACCTTC. It codes for CASNAMGQIYGYTF.

Note on this clone: Other DNA variants within this sample encode the same CDR3. J is TRBJ1-5 and V is TRBV30; TRBD1 might be the D (5 bases). The V end was cut by 1 base, the J end by 4 bases, with 8 bases between. The CDR3 loop spans 13 amino acids. CDR1 GTSNPN and CDR2 SVGIG come from the germline V gene (reference sequence). The chain's CDR3 is CAWSGGGNQPQHF. For the CDR3, the DNA is TGTGCCTGGAGTGGGGGGGGAAATCAGCCCCAGCATTTT.